This T cell receptor beta chain was sequenced during a study of glioma-infiltrating T cells. Study context: Samples included WHO grade II oligodendrogliomas or astrocytomas and initial-diagnosis grade IV glioblastomas.

Using RNA template, CDR3s of TCR alpha and beta were amplified with iRepertoire arm-PCR. One entry per CDR3 protein, called by TCRdb with MiXCR from the multiplex PCR reads. The repertoire includes a few hundred thousand distinct CDR3 sequences, approximately 42% of them detected once, and approximately 12% sits in the top ten. CDR1 LNHDA and CDR2 SQIVND come from the germline V gene (reference sequence). The CDR3 consists of 15 residues. Trimming stripped 3 bases from V and 0 bases from J, with 9 bases between. The V gene is TRBV19, the J gene TRBJ1-3; D call uncertain. Material for sequencing was glioma tissue, nonneoplastic brain tissue, or PBMCs (not recorded which). The TCR sequence derives from a human donor with low-grade glioma or glioblastoma, undergoing nonglioma brain surgery, or in good health (not recorded which). CDR3 sequence: CASSISPSSGNTIYF. The CDR3 coding sequence is TGTGCCAGTAGTATTAGCCCGTCCTCTGGAAACACCATATATTTT.